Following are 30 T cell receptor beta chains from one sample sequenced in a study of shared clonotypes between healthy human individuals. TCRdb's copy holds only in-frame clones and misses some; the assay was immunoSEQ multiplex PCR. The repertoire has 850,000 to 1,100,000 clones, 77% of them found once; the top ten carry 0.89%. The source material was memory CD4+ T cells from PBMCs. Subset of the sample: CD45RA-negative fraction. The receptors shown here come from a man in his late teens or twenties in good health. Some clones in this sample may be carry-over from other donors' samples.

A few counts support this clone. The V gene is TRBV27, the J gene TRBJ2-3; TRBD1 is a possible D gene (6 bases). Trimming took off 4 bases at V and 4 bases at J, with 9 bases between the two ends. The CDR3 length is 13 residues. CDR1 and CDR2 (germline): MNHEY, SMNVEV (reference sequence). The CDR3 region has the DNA TGTGCCAGCAGTTACAGGGAGCCAGATACGCAGTATTTT. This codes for CASSYREPDTQYF.

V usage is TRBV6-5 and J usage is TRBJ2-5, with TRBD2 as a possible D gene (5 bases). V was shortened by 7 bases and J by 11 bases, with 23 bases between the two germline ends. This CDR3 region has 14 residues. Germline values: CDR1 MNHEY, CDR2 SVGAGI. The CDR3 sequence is CASKPGLATLEQYF. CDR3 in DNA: TGTGCCAGCAAACCCGGATTAGCGACTCTTGAGCAGTACTTC.

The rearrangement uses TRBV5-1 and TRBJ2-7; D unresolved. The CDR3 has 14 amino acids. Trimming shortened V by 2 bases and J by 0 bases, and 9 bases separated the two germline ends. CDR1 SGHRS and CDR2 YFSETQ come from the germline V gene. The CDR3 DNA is TGCGCCAGCAGCTTTTCCCAGAGCTCCTACGAGCAGTACTTC. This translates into CASSFSQSSYEQYF.

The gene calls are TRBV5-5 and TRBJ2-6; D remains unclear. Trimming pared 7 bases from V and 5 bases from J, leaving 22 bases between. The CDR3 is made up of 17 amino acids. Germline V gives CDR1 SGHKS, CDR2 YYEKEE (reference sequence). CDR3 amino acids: CASYLILAQSRANVLTF. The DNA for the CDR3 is TGTGCCAGCTACTTGATTCTCGCACAAAGTCGGGCCAACGTCCTGACTTTC.

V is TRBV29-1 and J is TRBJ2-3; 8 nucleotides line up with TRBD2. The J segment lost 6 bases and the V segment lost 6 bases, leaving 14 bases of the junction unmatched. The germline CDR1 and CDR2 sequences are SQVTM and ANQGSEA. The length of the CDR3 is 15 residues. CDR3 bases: TGCAGCGTGGCTGGGGCGGGAGGCCATGGGGATACGCAGTATTTT. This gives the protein CSVAGAGGHGDTQYF.

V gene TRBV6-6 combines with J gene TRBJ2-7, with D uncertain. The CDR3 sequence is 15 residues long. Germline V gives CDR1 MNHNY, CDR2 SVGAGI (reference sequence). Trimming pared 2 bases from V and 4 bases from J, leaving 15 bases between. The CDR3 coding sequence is TGTGCCAGCAGTTACCCGGCTAGATCCGAGTACGAGCAGTACTTC. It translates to CASSYPARSEYEQYF.

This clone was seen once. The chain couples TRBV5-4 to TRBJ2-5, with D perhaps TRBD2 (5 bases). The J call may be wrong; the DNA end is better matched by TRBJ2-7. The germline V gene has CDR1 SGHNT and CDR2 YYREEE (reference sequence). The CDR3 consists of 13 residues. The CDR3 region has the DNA TGTGCCAGCACCCCGGGGTGGGGTCACGAGCAGTACTTC. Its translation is CASTPGWGHEQYF.

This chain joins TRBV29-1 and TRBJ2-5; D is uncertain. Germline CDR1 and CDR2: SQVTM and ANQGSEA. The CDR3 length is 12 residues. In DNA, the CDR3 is TGCAGTGTCCTACGTGGGGAAGAGACCCAGTACTTC. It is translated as CSVLRGEETQYF.

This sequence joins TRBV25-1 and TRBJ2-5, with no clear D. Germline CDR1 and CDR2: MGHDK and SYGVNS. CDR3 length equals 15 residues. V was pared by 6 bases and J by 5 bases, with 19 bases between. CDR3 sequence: CASSPSLGSGETQYF. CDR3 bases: TGTGCCAGCAGCCCCTCTTTGGGTAGTGGGGAGACCCAGTACTTC.

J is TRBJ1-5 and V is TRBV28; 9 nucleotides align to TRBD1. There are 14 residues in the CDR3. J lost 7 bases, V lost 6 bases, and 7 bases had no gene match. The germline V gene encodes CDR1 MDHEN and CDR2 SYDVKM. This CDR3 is CASRTGGGQQPQHF. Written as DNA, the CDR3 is TGTGCCAGCAGGACAGGGGGGGGACAACAGCCCCAGCATTTT.

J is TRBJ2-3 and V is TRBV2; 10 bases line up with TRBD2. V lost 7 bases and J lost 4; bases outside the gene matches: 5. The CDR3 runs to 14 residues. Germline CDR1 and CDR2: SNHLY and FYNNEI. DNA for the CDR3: TGTGCCAGCACAGCGGGAGGGCCAGCAGATACGCAGTATTTT. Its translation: CASTAGGPADTQYF.

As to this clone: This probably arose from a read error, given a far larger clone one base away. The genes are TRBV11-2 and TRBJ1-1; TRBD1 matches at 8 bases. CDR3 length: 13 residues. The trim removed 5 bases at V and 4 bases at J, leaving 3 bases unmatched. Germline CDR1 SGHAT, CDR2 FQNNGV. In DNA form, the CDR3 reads TGTGCCAGCAGCGCCGGACAGGGCACTGAAGCTTTCTTT. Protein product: CASSAGQGTEAFF. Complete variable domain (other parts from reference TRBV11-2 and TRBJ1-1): EAGVAQSPRYKIIEKRQSVAFWCNPISGHATLYWYQQILGQGPKLLIQFQNNGVVDDSQLPKDRFSAERLKGVDSTLKIQPAKLEDSAVYLCASSAGQGTEAFFGQGTRLTVV.

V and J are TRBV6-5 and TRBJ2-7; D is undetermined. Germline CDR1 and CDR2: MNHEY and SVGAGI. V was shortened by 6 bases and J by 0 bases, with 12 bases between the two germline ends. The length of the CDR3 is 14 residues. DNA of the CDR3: TGTGCCAGCAGCTCTAGTTATGCCTCCTACGAGCAGTACTTC. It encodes CASSSSYASYEQYF.

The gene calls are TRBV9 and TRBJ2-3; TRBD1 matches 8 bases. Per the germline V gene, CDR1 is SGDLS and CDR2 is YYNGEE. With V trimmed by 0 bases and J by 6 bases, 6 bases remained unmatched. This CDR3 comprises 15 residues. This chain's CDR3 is CASSVAPGGRDTQYF. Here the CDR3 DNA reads TGTGCCAGCAGCGTAGCCCCAGGGGGCCGGGATACGCAGTATTTT.

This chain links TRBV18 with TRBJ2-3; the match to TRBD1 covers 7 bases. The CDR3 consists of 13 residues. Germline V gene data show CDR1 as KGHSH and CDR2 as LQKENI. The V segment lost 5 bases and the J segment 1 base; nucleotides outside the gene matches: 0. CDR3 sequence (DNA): TGTGCCAGCTCAACAGGGGGCACAGATACGCAGTATTTT. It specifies CASSTGGTDTQYF.

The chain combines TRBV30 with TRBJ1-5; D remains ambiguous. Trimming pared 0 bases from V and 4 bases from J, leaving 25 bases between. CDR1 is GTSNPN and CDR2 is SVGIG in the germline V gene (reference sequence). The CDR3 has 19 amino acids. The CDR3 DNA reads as TGTGCCTGGAGTGTCGGCTCATTGCTCACGACCGGTGGGAATCAGCCCCAGCATTTT. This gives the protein CAWSVGSLLTTGGNQPQHF.

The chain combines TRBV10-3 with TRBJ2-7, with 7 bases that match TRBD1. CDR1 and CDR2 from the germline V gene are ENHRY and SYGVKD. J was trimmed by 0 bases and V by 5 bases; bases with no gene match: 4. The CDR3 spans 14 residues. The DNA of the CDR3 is TGTGCCATCAGTCAACGGGACAGCTCCTACGAGCAGTACTTC. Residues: CAISQRDSSYEQYF.

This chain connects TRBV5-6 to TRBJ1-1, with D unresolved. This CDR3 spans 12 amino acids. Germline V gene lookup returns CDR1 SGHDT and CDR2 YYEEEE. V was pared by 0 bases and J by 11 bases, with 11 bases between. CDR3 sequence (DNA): TGTGCCAGCAGCTTGGGGTACAAGGAGGCTTTCTTT. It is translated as CASSLGYKEAFF.

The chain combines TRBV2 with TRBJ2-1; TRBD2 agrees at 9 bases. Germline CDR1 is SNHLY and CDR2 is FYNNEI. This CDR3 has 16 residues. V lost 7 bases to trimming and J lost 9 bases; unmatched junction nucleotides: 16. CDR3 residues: CASTLLDLAGGSEQFF. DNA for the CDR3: TGTGCCAGCACTTTGCTGGATCTGGCGGGAGGGAGTGAGCAGTTCTTC.

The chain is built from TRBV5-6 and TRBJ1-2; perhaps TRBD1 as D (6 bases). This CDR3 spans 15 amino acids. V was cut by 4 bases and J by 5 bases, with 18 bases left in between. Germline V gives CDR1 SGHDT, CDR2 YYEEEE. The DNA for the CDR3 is TGTGCCAGCAGCGGTGGACAGAGCCTGGGGTATGGCTACACCTTC. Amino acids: CASSGGQSLGYGYTF.

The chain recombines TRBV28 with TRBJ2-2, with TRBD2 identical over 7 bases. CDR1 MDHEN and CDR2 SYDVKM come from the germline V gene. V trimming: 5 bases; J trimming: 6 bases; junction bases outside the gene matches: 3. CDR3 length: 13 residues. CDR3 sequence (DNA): TGTGCCAGCAGTAGGACTAGTCCCGGGGAGCTGTTTTTT. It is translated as CASSRTSPGELFF.

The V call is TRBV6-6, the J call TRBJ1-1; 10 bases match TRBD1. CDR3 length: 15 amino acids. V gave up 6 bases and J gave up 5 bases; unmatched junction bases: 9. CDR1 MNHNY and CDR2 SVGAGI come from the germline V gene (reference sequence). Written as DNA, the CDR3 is TGTGCCAGCAGACTTAGACAGGGGGCAGGGACTGAAGCTTTCTTT. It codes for CASRLRQGAGTEAFF.

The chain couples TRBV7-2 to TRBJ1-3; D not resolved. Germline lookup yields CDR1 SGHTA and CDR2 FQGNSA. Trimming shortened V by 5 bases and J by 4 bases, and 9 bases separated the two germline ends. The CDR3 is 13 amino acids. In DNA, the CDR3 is TGTGCCAGCAGCACCCTTCAGGGAAACACCATATATTTT. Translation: CASSTLQGNTIYF.

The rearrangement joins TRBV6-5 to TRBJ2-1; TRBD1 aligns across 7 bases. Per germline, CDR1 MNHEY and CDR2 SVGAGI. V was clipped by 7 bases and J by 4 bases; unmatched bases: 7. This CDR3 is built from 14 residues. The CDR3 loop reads CASTFSGGYNEQFF. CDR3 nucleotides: TGTGCCAGCACGTTCTCAGGGGGTTACAATGAGCAGTTCTTC.

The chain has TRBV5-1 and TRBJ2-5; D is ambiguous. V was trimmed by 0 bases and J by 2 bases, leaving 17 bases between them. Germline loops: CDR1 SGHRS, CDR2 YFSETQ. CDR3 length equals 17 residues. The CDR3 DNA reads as TGCGCCAGCAGCTTGGCTATTGGTACAGCTTCACAAGAGACCCAGTACTTC. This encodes CASSLAIGTASQETQYF.

CDR3 in amino acids: CASSDSGGPTDTQYF. The CDR3 DNA sequence: TGTGCCAGCAGCGATAGCGGGGGCCCCACAGATACGCAGTATTTT. The V call is TRBV9, the J call TRBJ2-3; 9 bases are a match to TRBD2. Germline loops: CDR1 SGDLS, CDR2 YYNGEE. The CDR3 extends over 15 amino acids. J lost 2 bases, V lost 3 bases, and 4 bases had no gene match.

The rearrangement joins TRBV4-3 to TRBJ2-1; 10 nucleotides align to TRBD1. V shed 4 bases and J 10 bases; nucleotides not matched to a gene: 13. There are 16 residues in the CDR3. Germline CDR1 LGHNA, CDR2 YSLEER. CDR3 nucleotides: TGCGCCAGCAGCCTGCTAATGGGACAGGGGCCGCGGGAGCAGTTCTTC. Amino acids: CASSLLMGQGPREQFF.

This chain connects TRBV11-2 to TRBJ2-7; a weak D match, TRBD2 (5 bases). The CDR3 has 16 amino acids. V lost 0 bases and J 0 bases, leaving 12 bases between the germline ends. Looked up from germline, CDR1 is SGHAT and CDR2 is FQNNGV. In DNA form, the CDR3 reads TGTGCCAGCAGCTTAGATCATAGCGTAAGCTCCTACGAGCAGTACTTC. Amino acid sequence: CASSLDHSVSSYEQYF. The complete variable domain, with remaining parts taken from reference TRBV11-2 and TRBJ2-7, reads EAGVAQSPRYKIIEKRQSVAFWCNPISGHATLYWYQQILGQGPKLLIQFQNNGVVDDSQLPKDRFSAERLKGVDSTLKIQPAKLEDSAVYLCASSLDHSVSSYEQYFGPGTRLTVT.

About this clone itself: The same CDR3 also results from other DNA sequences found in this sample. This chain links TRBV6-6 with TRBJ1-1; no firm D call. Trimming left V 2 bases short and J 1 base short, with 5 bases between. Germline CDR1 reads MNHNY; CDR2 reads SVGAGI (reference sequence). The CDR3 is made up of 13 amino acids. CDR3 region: CASSYDRNTEAFF. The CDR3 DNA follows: TGTGCCAGCAGTTACGATCGGAACACTGAAGCTTTCTTT.

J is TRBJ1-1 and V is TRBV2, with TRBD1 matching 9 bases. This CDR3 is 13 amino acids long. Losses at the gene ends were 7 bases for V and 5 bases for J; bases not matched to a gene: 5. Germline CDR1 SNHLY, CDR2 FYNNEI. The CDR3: CASNRDRETEAFF. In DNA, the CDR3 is TGTGCCAGCAACCGGGACAGGGAAACTGAAGCTTTCTTT.